These 25 T cell receptor beta chains were all obtained from the same sample, sequenced in a study of T cell changes during pregnancy in multiple sclerosis. Assay: immunoSEQ multiplex PCR; the TCRdb copy retains only in-frame clones and omits some. The data hold under 60,000 clones, with 80% to 95% observed a single time. The input for sequencing was CD4+ T cells from peripheral blood mononuclear cells, taken after pregnancy. These receptors originate from a female donor with multiple sclerosis, enrolled in a pregnancy study.

The chain employs TRBV30 and TRBJ1-5; unclear D gene. This CDR3 has 14 residues. V was clipped by 0 bases and J by 1 base, with 7 bases between them. Germline CDR1 reads GTSNPN; CDR2 reads SVGIG (reference sequence). CDR3 region: CAWSVLGSNQPQHF. CDR3 bases: TGTGCCTGGAGTGTACTAGGCAGCAATCAGCCCCAGCATTTT. Complete variable domain (other parts from reference TRBV30 and TRBJ1-5): SQTIHQWPATLVQPVGSPLSLECTVEGTSNPNLYWYRQAAGRGLQLLFYSVGIGQISSEVPQNLSASRPQDRQFILSSKKLLLSDSGFYLCAWSVLGSNQPQHFGDGTRLSIL.

This chain connects TRBV4-2 to TRBJ1-5; TRBD1 might be the D (6 bases). Germline CDR1 and CDR2: LGHNA and YNFKEQ. This CDR3 contains 15 residues. Trimming left V 4 bases short and J 3 bases short, with 13 bases between. The CDR3 DNA follows: TGTGCCAGCAGCCGAGAACAGGGAAACAATCAGCCCCAGCATTTT. Translating it yields CASSREQGNNQPQHF.

This rearrangement joins TRBV19 to TRBJ1-3; 7 nucleotides align to TRBD1. Germline CDR1 reads LNHDA; CDR2 reads SQIVND (reference sequence). The CDR3 covers 17 residues. V trimming: 5 bases; J trimming: 0 bases; junction bases outside the gene matches: 10. For the CDR3, the DNA is TGTGCCAGTAGTGCACCGGGACAGCCAGGCTCTGGAAACACCATATATTTT. Residues: CASSAPGQPGSGNTIYF.

This chain uses TRBV27 with TRBJ2-3, with 15 bases that match TRBD2. Germline CDR1 reads MNHEY; CDR2 reads SMNVEV (reference sequence). The CDR3 has 17 amino acids. Trimming at V came to 7 bases and at J to 3 bases, leaving 8 bases not matched to a gene. The CDR3 protein is CASNKAGLAGGTDTQYF. In DNA form, the CDR3 reads TGTGCCAGCAATAAAGCTGGACTAGCGGGAGGGACAGATACGCAGTATTTT.

The chain uses TRBV28 and TRBJ2-5; TRBD2 matches 11 bases. The CDR3 extends over 15 amino acids. Germline CDR1 MDHEN, CDR2 SYDVKM. V trimming: 2 bases; J trimming: 5 bases; junction bases outside the gene matches: 4. The CDR3 coding sequence is TGTGCCAGCAGTTTAAGTAGCGGGAGGGCCGAGACCCAGTACTTC. Residues: CASSLSSGRAETQYF. The variable domain in full, with the rest retrieved from reference TRBV28 and TRBJ2-5, is DVKVTQSSRYLVKRTGEKVFLECVQDMDHENMFWYRQDPGLGLRLIYFSYDVKMKEKGDIPEGYSVSREKKERFSLILESASTNQTSMYLCASSLSSGRAETQYFGPGTRLLVL.

This chain uses TRBV11-2 with TRBJ1-1; possible D gene TRBD1, 5 bases. The CDR3 runs 14 residues. Trimming took off 0 bases at V and 3 bases at J, with 8 bases between the two ends. CDR1 is SGHAT and CDR2 is FQNNGV in the germline V gene. CDR3 nucleotides: TGTGCCAGCAGCTTAGATGGGGGGGACACTGAAGCTTTCTTT. It translates to CASSLDGGDTEAFF. The full variable domain, in which reference TRBV11-2 and TRBJ1-1 provide the parts outside the CDR3, is EAGVAQSPRYKIIEKRQSVAFWCNPISGHATLYWYQQILGQGPKLLIQFQNNGVVDDSQLPKDRFSAERLKGVDSTLKIQPAKLEDSAVYLCASSLDGGDTEAFFGQGTRLTVV.

The V and J genes are TRBV19 and TRBJ2-2; the match to TRBD2 covers 7 bases. CDR1 is LNHDA and CDR2 is SQIVND in the germline V gene (reference sequence). CDR3 length equals 14 residues. V shed 7 bases and J 15 bases; nucleotides not matched to a gene: 17. For the CDR3, the DNA is TGTGCCAGTATGCGTGGGCAGCCCAGCGGGGACTTGTTTTTT. This sequence encodes CASMRGQPSGDLFF.

Details on this clone: The junction shows a germline mismatch at one end, possibly a read error. The CDR3 DNA follows: TGTGCCAGCAGCTTGGACTATTTAGTCGGGTTT. It is translated as CASSLDYLVGF. The chain carries TRBV5-5 and TRBJ1-5; no definite D call. Germline assignment: CDR1 SGHKS and CDR2 YYEKEE (reference sequence). The CDR3 consists of 11 residues.

The chain carries TRBV11-1 and TRBJ2-7; 8 nucleotides align to TRBD1. Germline V gives CDR1 SGHAT, CDR2 FQDESV (reference sequence). The CDR3 contains 14 residues. Trimming removed 5 bases from V and 1 base from J; junction bases left unmatched: 4. This CDR3 is CASSATGASYEQYF. The CDR3 nucleotides read TGTGCCAGCAGCGCGACAGGGGCTTCCTACGAGCAGTACTTC.

V gene TRBV12-5 combines with J gene TRBJ2-1, with 10 bases aligning to TRBD2. The CDR3 spans 15 residues. Germline CDR1 reads LGHNT; CDR2 reads FRNRAP. Trimming at V came to 0 bases and at J to 5 bases, leaving 1 base not matched to a gene. CDR3 sequence reads: CASGLVLAGDNEQFF. DNA of the CDR3: TGTGCTAGTGGTTTGGTGCTAGCGGGGGACAATGAGCAGTTCTTC.

This chain uses TRBV2 with TRBJ2-5, with 7 bases aligning to TRBD1. Trimming removed 6 bases from V and 4 bases from J; junction bases left unmatched: 11. Germline CDR1 and CDR2: SNHLY and FYNNEI. This CDR3 comprises 15 residues. CDR3 DNA sequence: TGTGCCAGCAGGTCAGGACAGGACCCTCTAGAGACCCAGTACTTC. As protein: CASRSGQDPLETQYF.

This clone appeared once. The genes are TRBV12-5 and TRBJ1-5; 9 bases are shared with TRBD1. Germline trimming cut 0 bases from V and 0 bases from J; bases unmatched to any gene: 9. The germline V gene encodes CDR1 LGHNT and CDR2 FRNRAP. The CDR3 has 19 residues. The DNA of the CDR3 is TGTGCTAGTGGTTTGGTCTTGACAGGGGGAGCGGCTAGCAATCAGCCCCAGCATTTT. Translated: CASGLVLTGGAASNQPQHF. Full variable domain (missing parts from reference TRBV12-5 and TRBJ1-5): DARVTQTPRHKVTEMGQEVTMRCQPILGHNTVFWYRQTMMQGLELLAYFRNRAPLDDSGMPKDRFSAEMPDATLATLKIQPSEPRDSAVYFCASGLVLTGGAASNQPQHFGDGTRLSIL.

This clone was seen only once. The chain is built from TRBV5-4 and TRBJ1-2, with 12 bases identical to TRBD1. J lost 6 bases, V lost 2 bases, and 2 bases had no gene match. The CDR3 has 14 amino acids. CDR1 and CDR2 from the germline V gene are SGHNT and YYREEE (reference sequence). The CDR3 loop reads CASSFGTGGDGYTF. In DNA form, the CDR3 reads TGTGCCAGCAGCTTCGGGACAGGGGGCGATGGCTACACCTTC.

V usage is TRBV6-6 and J usage is TRBJ1-2; D remains ambiguous. The CDR3 is 14 amino acids. CDR1 and CDR2 from the germline V gene are MNHNY and SVGAGI (reference sequence). With 5 bases removed from V and 4 bases from J, the gap between germline ends came to 14 bases. DNA for the CDR3: TGTGCCAGCAGTAAGGAGTTGAATTTCTATGGCTACACCTTC. Encoded protein: CASSKELNFYGYTF.

V and J are TRBV11-3 and TRBJ2-1; 9 bases align to TRBD2. CDR1 SGHNT and CDR2 YENEEA come from the germline V gene. This CDR3 has 17 residues. J lost 8 bases, V lost 3 bases, and 14 bases had no gene match. For the CDR3, the DNA is TGTGCCAGCAGCTTCCTCCGGGGGGCGGGAGGGCCCCATGAGCAGTTCTTC. Protein product: CASSFLRGAGGPHEQFF.

The CDR3 DNA reads TGTGCCAGCTCACAACGAGATTACGAGCAGTACTTC. It encodes CASSQRDYEQYF. The chain carries TRBV18 and TRBJ2-7, with unresolved D. This CDR3 contains 12 residues. CDR1 KGHSH and CDR2 LQKENI come from the germline V gene. V shed 4 bases and J shed 4 bases, with 8 bases lying between them.

This chain uses TRBV28 with TRBJ1-2; weak D call: TRBD1 (5 bases). Between the trimmed V and J ends, which lost 4 bases and 0 bases, there was a span of 9 bases. Germline V gene sequence: CDR1 MDHEN, CDR2 SYDVKM. The CDR3 is 14 amino acids. CDR3 coding DNA: TGTGCCAGCAGTTACGGACAAGCTAACTATGGCTACACCTTC. It is translated as CASSYGQANYGYTF.

The chain has TRBV9 and TRBJ2-2; D not certain. V shed 0 bases and J shed 5 bases, with 5 bases lying between them. The CDR3 length is 13 residues. Germline V gene data show CDR1 as SGDLS and CDR2 as YYNGEE. Written as DNA, the CDR3 is TGTGCCAGCAGCGTAGCCTTTACCGGGGAGCTGTTTTTT. Translation gives CASSVAFTGELFF.

This clone showed up just once. The chain joins TRBV11-1 to TRBJ2-3, with no clear D. V dropped 5 bases and J dropped 3 bases, with 9 bases sitting between them. The CDR3 totals 13 residues. CDR1 SGHAT and CDR2 FQDESV come from the germline V gene (reference sequence). The CDR3 sequence is CASSLRLTDTQYF. In DNA form, the CDR3 reads TGTGCCAGCAGCCTGCGGCTAACAGATACGCAGTATTTT.

The rearrangement joins TRBV5-1 to TRBJ1-1, with D perhaps matching TRBD1 (6 bases). This CDR3 region has 15 residues. Germline assignment: CDR1 SGHRS and CDR2 YFSETQ. The V and J ends lost 3 bases and 5 bases respectively, with 17 bases between them. CDR3 in amino acids: CASSSETGGRTEAFF. As DNA, the CDR3 is TGCGCCAGCAGCTCCGAGACGGGGGGCCGGACTGAAGCTTTCTTT.

The chain couples TRBV18 to TRBJ2-3; 15 nucleotides agree with TRBD2. With V trimmed by 2 bases and J by 4 bases, 4 bases remained unmatched. The CDR3 is 17 amino acids. The germline CDR1 and CDR2 sequences are KGHSH and LQKENI. This chain's CDR3 is CASSPTGLAGGADTQYF. The CDR3 DNA sequence: TGTGCCAGCTCACCAACGGGACTAGCGGGAGGTGCAGATACGCAGTATTTT.

The chain has TRBV29-1 and TRBJ1-1, with 10 bases identical to TRBD1. This CDR3 is built from 14 residues. CDR1 and CDR2 (germline): SQVTM, ANQGSEA. V gave up 6 bases and J gave up 2 bases; unmatched junction bases: 6. CDR3 nucleotides: TGCAGCGTCAGACAGGGGGCGGGTAACACTGAAGCTTTCTTT. It yields the protein CSVRQGAGNTEAFF.

DNA of the CDR3: TGTGCCAGCAGTTTCGATGGAGGGGTACGGAATGGCTACGAGCAGTACTTC. It codes for CASSFDGGVRNGYEQYF. The chain carries TRBV28 and TRBJ2-7; D possibly corresponds to TRBD2 (6 bases). Germline assignment: CDR1 MDHEN and CDR2 SYDVKM. The germline V and J ends were trimmed by 3 bases and 3 bases, with 21 bases remaining between them. The CDR3 is 17 amino acids.

V usage is TRBV4-3 and J usage is TRBJ2-1; D might be TRBD2 (6 bases). There are 15 residues in the CDR3. Germline-derived CDR1 and CDR2 are LGHNA and YSLEER. V lost 1 base and J 7 bases, leaving 14 bases between the germline ends. The CDR3 protein is CASSQGLAPTNEQFF. In nucleotides, the CDR3 is TGCGCCAGCAGCCAAGGGCTAGCGCCTACAAATGAGCAGTTCTTC.

The chain employs TRBV4-3 and TRBJ2-7, with TRBD2 matching 9 bases. The CDR3 extends over 16 amino acids. CDR1 is LGHNA and CDR2 is YSLEER in the germline V gene. V was pared by 0 bases and J by 0 bases, with 3 bases of the junction left unmatched. CDR3 bases: TGCGCCAGCAGCCAAGATGCTAGCGGGAACTCCTACGAGCAGTACTTC. Protein: CASSQDASGNSYEQYF.